Below are 6 T cell receptor beta chains sequenced from a single sample in a study of liver allograft versus peripheral blood T cells. About the study: Comparative analysis was performed on T cell receptor repertoires from transplanted livers and from recipients' peripheral blood.

Via MiXCR, TCRdb re-called the reads, giving one row per CDR3 protein. The sample lists about 7,800 distinct CDR3 sequences, 17% occurring once. The receptors come from a human patient who had a liver transplant. Certain T cells may be donor cells from the graft.

This clonotype ranks as medium-sized (0.01 to 0.1%). The genes are TRBV29-1 and TRBJ1-1; no clear D gene. V was clipped by 1 base and J by 3 bases, with 9 bases between them. Germline lookup yields CDR1 SQVTM and CDR2 ANQGSEA. CDR3 size: 13 residues. The CDR3 is CSVEATDHTEAFF. CDR3 nucleotides: TGCAGCGTTGAAGCAACAGACCACACTGAAGCTTTCTTT. The full variable domain, rest sourced from reference TRBV29-1 and TRBJ1-1, is SAVISQKPSRDICQRGTSLTIQCQVDSQVTMMFWYRQQPGQSLTLIATANQGSEATYESGFVIDKFPISRPNLTFSTLTVSNMSPEDSSIYLCSVEATDHTEAFFGQGTRLTVV.

This clonotype appeared a few times. The chain couples TRBV2 to TRBJ1-3, with D tentatively TRBD1 (5 bases). V lost 9 bases and J 7 bases, leaving 16 bases between the germline ends. The CDR3 spans 13 residues. CDR1 is SNHLY and CDR2 is FYNNEI in the germline V gene. The CDR3 spells CASGTRPYNTIYF. The CDR3 DNA is TGTGCCAGTGGGACCAGGCCCTATAACACCATATATTTT. The variable domain in full, completed from reference TRBV2 and TRBJ1-3, reads EPEVTQTPSHQVTQMGQEVILRCVPISNHLYFYWYRQILGQKVEFLVSFYNNEISEKSEIFDDQFSVERPDGSNFTLKIRSTKLEDSAMYFCASGTRPYNTIYFGEGSWLTVV.

By frequency in the sample, this clonotype is medium-sized. The chain recombines TRBV6-6 with TRBJ1-1; 7 bases are a match to TRBD1. The CDR3 is 14 amino acids. Trimming cost V 5 bases and J 2 bases; bases outside gene matches: 5. CDR1 is MNHNY, CDR2 SVGAGI, per germline (reference sequence). The CDR3 loop reads CASSTDRANTEAFF. The DNA of the CDR3 is TGTGCCAGCAGTACCGACAGGGCAAACACTGAAGCTTTCTTT.

The chain has TRBV11-1 and TRBJ2-6; no firm D call. The CDR3 spans 16 residues. Germline assignment: CDR1 SGHAT and CDR2 FQDESV (reference sequence). Trimming took off 5 bases at V and 0 bases at J, with 11 bases between the two ends. CDR3 region: CASSRLWGSGANVLTF. DNA of the CDR3: TGTGCCAGCAGCCGGCTGTGGGGCTCTGGGGCCAACGTCCTGACTTTC.

The chain carries TRBV20-1 and TRBJ2-7, with TRBD1 identical over 9 bases. This CDR3 has 13 residues. CDR1 is DFQATT, CDR2 SNEGSKA, per germline (reference sequence). V gave up 6 bases and J gave up 7 bases; unmatched junction bases: 10. The CDR3 protein is CSAYRGQGREQYF. CDR3 DNA: TGCAGTGCCTACAGGGGGCAGGGTAGAGAGCAGTACTTC.

This clonotype rates as medium-sized. The V and J genes are TRBV6-2 or TRBV6-3 and TRBJ1-2, with 9 bases identical to TRBD1. This CDR3 is built from 13 residues. Trimming removed 10 bases from V and 1 base from J; junction bases left unmatched: 4. Germline V gives CDR1 MNHEY, CDR2 SVGEGT. DNA of the CDR3: TGTGCCACCCGGACAGGGGTTAACTATGGCTACACCTTC. It yields the protein CATRTGVNYGYTF.